This is a list of T cell receptor beta chains from one sample in a study of T cells in Graves' hyperthyroidism and ophthalmopathy. TCRdb itself ran the multiplex PCR reads through MiXCR, one entry per CDR3 protein. The sample lists about 610,000 distinct CDR3 sequences, about 15% occurring once. Sequencing input: blood. The receptors stem from a woman aged 40 to 50 with Graves' ophthalmopathy. Both conserved end residues are part of each CDR3. D genes are given only for firm matches. Rows give clone size only sometimes, using once, few, many, or a class for an expanded clone.

CDR3,DNA,V,J,D,size
CASSLAFRQGVETQYF,TGCGCCAGCAGCTTGGCCTTTCGACAGGGTGTAGAGACCCAGTACTTC,TRBV5-1,TRBJ2-5,TRBD1,NA
CASSHGPRDTGELFF,TGTGCCAGCAGCCACGGACCGAGGGACACCGGGGAGCTGTTTTTT,TRBV4-2,TRBJ2-2,NA,few
CATSREMGAGANVLTF,TGTGCCACCAGCAGAGAGATGGGGGCTGGGGCCAACGTCCTGACTTTC,TRBV15,TRBJ2-6,NA,many
CASSQEASYSNQPQHF,TGCGCCAGCAGCCAAGAGGCCAGCTATAGCAATCAGCCCCAGCATTTT,TRBV4-1,TRBJ1-5,NA,NA
CASSINLGGTVNYGYTF,TGTGCCAGCAGTATTAACCTAGGGGGGACAGTCAACTATGGCTACACCTTC,TRBV2,TRBJ1-2,TRBD1,many
CASSLDGANYGYTF,TGTGCCAGCAGTTTGGACGGGGCTAACTATGGCTACACCTTC,TRBV12-3/TRBV12-4,TRBJ1-2,NA,many
CASSPSVGGETQYF,TGTGCCAGCAGCCCATCGGTTGGGGGAGAGACCCAGTACTTC,TRBV11-2,TRBJ2-5,NA,many
CSASRGGSYEQYF,TGCAGCGCCTCGCGCGGGGGCTCCTACGAGCAGTACTTC,TRBV29-1,TRBJ2-7,TRBD2,many
CASIRGADTEAFF,TGTGCCAGCATTAGGGGCGCAGACACTGAAGCTTTCTTT,TRBV28,TRBJ1-1,NA,many
CASTSPGTVYGYTF,TGTGCCAGCACCTCGCCCGGGACGGTCTATGGCTACACCTTC,TRBV6-1,TRBJ1-2,NA,NA
CASSSSRDRGNSGELFF,TGTGCCAGCAGTTCATCCCGGGACAGGGGGAATTCCGGGGAGCTGTTTTTT,TRBV27,TRBJ2-2,TRBD1,NA
CASSRSGRATYEQYF,TGTGCCAGCTCCCGCAGCGGGAGGGCTACCTACGAGCAGTACTTC,TRBV27,TRBJ2-7,TRBD2,many
CASSGYGTDSHSSYEQYF,TGTGCCAGCAGTGGATATGGGACGGACTCACACAGCTCCTACGAGCAGTACTTC,TRBV6-1,TRBJ2-7,NA,NA
CASRLAGGHFGELFF,TGTGCCAGCAGACTAGCGGGAGGGCATTTCGGGGAGCTGTTTTTT,TRBV6-1,TRBJ2-2,TRBD2,NA
CSAMGQANTEAFF,TGCAGCGCCATGGGACAGGCGAACACTGAAGCTTTCTTT,TRBV29-1,TRBJ1-1,TRBD1,many
CATSRESTGRGGYTF,TGTGCCACCAGCAGAGAGTCGACAGGCCGGGGTGGCTACACCTTC,TRBV15,TRBJ1-2,NA,many
CASSLPTSGRSWPYEQYF,TGTGCCAGCAGTTTACCGACTAGCGGGAGGTCATGGCCCTACGAGCAGTACTTC,TRBV28,TRBJ2-7,TRBD2,many
CASSLTISGSRYEQYF,TGTGCCAGCAGTTTAACGATTAGCGGGAGTCGCTACGAGCAGTACTTC,TRBV12-3/TRBV12-4,TRBJ2-7,TRBD2,many
CASSLTGSPLNTEAFF,TGCGCCAGCAGCTTAACCGGGAGCCCGCTGAACACTGAAGCTTTCTTT,TRBV5-1,TRBJ1-1,NA,few
CSVEGTVYTEAFF,TGCAGCGTTGAGGGGACAGTTTACACTGAAGCTTTCTTT,TRBV29-1,TRBJ1-1,TRBD1,many
CASRGSGTQETQYF,TGTGCCAGCCGGGGTAGCGGGACACAAGAGACCCAGTACTTC,TRBV12-3/TRBV12-4,TRBJ2-5,TRBD2,NA
CASSGDRGLHNTEAFF,TGTGCCAGCTCTGGGGACAGGGGGCTACATAACACTGAAGCTTTCTTT,TRBV18,TRBJ1-1,TRBD1,few
CSAAAQGGQGFNQPQHF,TGCAGTGCAGCCGCGCAGGGGGGACAGGGGTTTAATCAGCCCCAGCATTTT,TRBV20-1,TRBJ1-5,TRBD1,many
CASSQVVDTEAFF,TGCGCCAGCAGCCAAGTTGTAGACACTGAAGCTTTCTTT,TRBV4-3,TRBJ1-1,NA,few
CAWSVGQGLSGYTF,TGTGCCTGGAGTGTTGGACAGGGGCTCTCTGGCTACACCTTC,TRBV30,TRBJ1-2,TRBD1,many
CASSQRGDSYEQYF,TGTGCCAGCAGCCAAAGGGGGGACTCCTACGAGCAGTACTTC,TRBV7-9,TRBJ2-7,NA,many
CASSVGGLNTGELFF,TGTGCCAGCAGCGTGGGGGGATTGAACACCGGGGAGCTGTTTTTT,TRBV9,TRBJ2-2,NA,few
CASSPPFGTSGRWSYEQYF,TGTGCCAGCAGTCCGCCCTTCGGGACTAGCGGGAGATGGTCCTACGAGCAGTACTTC,TRBV28,TRBJ2-7,TRBD2,many
CASSFGPLGSSYEQYF,TGTGCCAGCAGTTTTGGGCCGCTCGGGAGCTCCTACGAGCAGTACTTC,TRBV12-3/TRBV12-4,TRBJ2-7,NA,many
CASSVGPAQETQYF,TGTGCCAGTAGTGTTGGGCCAGCCCAAGAGACCCAGTACTTC,TRBV19,TRBJ2-5,NA,many
CASSLYQGGNTEAFF,TGTGCCAGCAGTTTATATCAGGGGGGGAACACTGAAGCTTTCTTT,TRBV12-3/TRBV12-4,TRBJ1-1,TRBD1,many
CASSALGQGVQPQHF,TGTGCCAGCAGTGCCCTCGGGCAGGGGGTCCAGCCCCAGCATTTT,TRBV2,TRBJ1-5,TRBD1,many
CASSPGQAISYEQYF,TGTGCCAGCTCGCCCGGACAGGCAATATCATACGAGCAGTACTTC,TRBV18,TRBJ2-7,TRBD1,NA
CASSVQRRGQTSYEQYF,TGTGCCAGCAGTGTCCAACGCAGAGGACAGACCTCCTACGAGCAGTACTTC,TRBV2,TRBJ2-7,NA,once
CASSEFDMNTEAFF,TGTGCCAGCAGTGAGTTCGACATGAACACTGAAGCTTTCTTT,TRBV2,TRBJ1-1,NA,NA
CSARISGRTQETQYF,TGCAGTGCTAGGATTAGCGGGAGGACTCAAGAGACCCAGTACTTC,TRBV20-1,TRBJ2-5,TRBD2,many
CASSLVFRDEQYF,TGTGCCAGCAGCCTCGTATTCAGGGACGAGCAGTACTTC,TRBV27,TRBJ2-7,NA,many
CASSHRTGSKETQYF,TGTGCCAGCAGTCACCGGACAGGGAGCAAAGAGACCCAGTACTTC,TRBV6-5,TRBJ2-5,TRBD1,NA
CSASERPGTITYEQYF,TGCAGTGCTAGTGAGCGCCCCGGGACCATAACCTACGAGCAGTACTTC,TRBV20-1,TRBJ2-7,NA,few
CASSRHTQNTEAFF,TGTGCCAGCAGTCGCCACACACAGAACACTGAAGCTTTCTTT,TRBV12-3/TRBV12-4,TRBJ1-1,NA,many
CASSGGGGTKDSYEQYF,TGTGCCAGCAGTGGGGGAGGGGGCACAAAGGATTCCTACGAGCAGTACTTC,TRBV6-1,TRBJ2-7,NA,many
CAPRGFSYEQYF,TGTGCCCCCCGGGGTTTCTCCTACGAGCAGTACTTC,TRBV10-3,TRBJ2-7,NA,many
CASRDWDGSNYEQYF,TGTGCCAGCAGAGATTGGGACGGATCAAACTACGAGCAGTACTTC,TRBV28,TRBJ2-7,NA,many
CASSSSLLNQETQYF,TGTGCCAGCAGTTCTAGTCTCCTCAACCAAGAGACCCAGTACTTC,TRBV28,TRBJ2-5,NA,NA
CSARERGWSNQPQHF,TGCAGTGCTAGAGAAAGGGGCTGGAGCAATCAGCCCCAGCATTTT,TRBV20-1,TRBJ1-5,NA,many
CASSGGQGKVSGANVLTF,TGTGCCAGCAGCGGAGGACAGGGGAAAGTCTCTGGGGCCAACGTCCTGACTTTC,TRBV9,TRBJ2-6,TRBD1,few
CSARDKGTGGGKEYF,TGCAGTGCTAGAGATAAGGGGACAGGGGGCGGTAAGGAGTACTTC,TRBV20-1,TRBJ2-7,TRBD1,many
CASGQVVWGEQYF,TGTGCTAGTGGCCAGGTCGTTTGGGGGGAGCAGTACTTC,TRBV12-5,TRBJ2-7,NA,NA
CASSTEHFSYEQYF,TGTGCCAGCAGCACAGAGCATTTCTCCTACGAGCAGTACTTC,TRBV12-3/TRBV12-4,TRBJ2-7,NA,many